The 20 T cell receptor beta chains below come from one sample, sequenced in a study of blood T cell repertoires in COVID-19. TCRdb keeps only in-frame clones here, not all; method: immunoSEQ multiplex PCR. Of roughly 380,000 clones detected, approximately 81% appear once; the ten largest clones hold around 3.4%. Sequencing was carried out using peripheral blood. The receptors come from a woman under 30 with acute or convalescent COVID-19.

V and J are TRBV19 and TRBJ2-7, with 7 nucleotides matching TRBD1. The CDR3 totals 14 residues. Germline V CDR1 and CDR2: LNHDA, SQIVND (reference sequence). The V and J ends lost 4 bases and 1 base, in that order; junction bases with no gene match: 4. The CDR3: CASSSQTGSYEQYF. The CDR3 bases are TGTGCCAGTAGTAGCCAGACAGGGTCCTACGAGCAGTACTTC.

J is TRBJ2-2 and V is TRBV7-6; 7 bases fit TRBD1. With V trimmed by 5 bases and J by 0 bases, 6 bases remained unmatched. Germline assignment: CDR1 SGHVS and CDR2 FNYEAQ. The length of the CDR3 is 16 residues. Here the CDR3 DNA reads TGTGCCAGCAGCATCCTACAGGGGTCGAACACCGGGGAGCTGTTTTTT. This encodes CASSILQGSNTGELFF.

The CDR3 loop is CASSFPARGSGANVLTF. The CDR3 coding sequence is TGTGCCAGCAGTTTTCCTGCGCGGGGCTCTGGGGCCAACGTCCTGACTTTC. The chain joins TRBV28 to TRBJ2-6; D might be TRBD2 (6 bases). The CDR3 is 17 residues long. V was clipped by 3 bases and J by 0 bases, with 12 bases between them. Germline V CDR1 and CDR2: MDHEN, SYDVKM. The entire variable domain, with the rest obtained from reference TRBV28 and TRBJ2-6, is as follows: DVKVTQSSRYLVKRTGEKVFLECVQDMDHENMFWYRQDPGLGLRLIYFSYDVKMKEKGDIPEGYSVSREKKERFSLILESASTNQTSMYLCASSFPARGSGANVLTFGAGSRLTVL.

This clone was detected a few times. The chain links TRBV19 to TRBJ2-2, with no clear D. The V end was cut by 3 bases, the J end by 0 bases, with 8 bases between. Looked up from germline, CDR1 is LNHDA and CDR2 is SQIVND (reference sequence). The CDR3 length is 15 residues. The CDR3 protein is CASSIWASNTGELFF. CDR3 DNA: TGTGCCAGTAGTATTTGGGCGTCGAACACCGGGGAGCTGTTTTTT.

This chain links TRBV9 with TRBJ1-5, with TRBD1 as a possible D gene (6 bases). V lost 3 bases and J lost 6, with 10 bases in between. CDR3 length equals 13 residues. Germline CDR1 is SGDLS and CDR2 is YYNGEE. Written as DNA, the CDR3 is TGTGCCAGCAGCGCGGGGGGGGCTCAGCCCCAGCATTTT. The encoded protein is CASSAGGAQPQHF.

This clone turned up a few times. The CDR3 reads CASCSTGEAFF. The CDR3 coding sequence is TGTGCCAGTTGCTCCACAGGGGAAGCTTTCTTT. This chain uses TRBV19 with TRBJ1-1; TRBD1 is a possible D gene (6 bases). The V gene's germline CDR1 is LNHDA and CDR2 SQIVND (reference sequence). Between the trimmed V and J ends, which lost 8 bases and 8 bases, there was a span of 12 bases. The CDR3 has 11 residues.

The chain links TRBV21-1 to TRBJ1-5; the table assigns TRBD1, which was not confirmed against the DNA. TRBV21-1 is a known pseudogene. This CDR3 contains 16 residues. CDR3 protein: CASSKGAFDSNQPQHF. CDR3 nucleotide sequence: TGTGCCAGCAGCAAAGGGGCATTCGATAGCAATCAGCCCCAGCATTTT.

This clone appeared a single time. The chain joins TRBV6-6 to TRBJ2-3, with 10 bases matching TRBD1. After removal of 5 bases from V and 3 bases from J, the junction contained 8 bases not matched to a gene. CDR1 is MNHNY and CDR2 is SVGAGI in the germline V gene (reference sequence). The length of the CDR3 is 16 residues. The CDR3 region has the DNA TGTGCCAGCAGTACCCCGACAGGGGGCGCGACAGATACGCAGTATTTT. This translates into CASSTPTGGATDTQYF.

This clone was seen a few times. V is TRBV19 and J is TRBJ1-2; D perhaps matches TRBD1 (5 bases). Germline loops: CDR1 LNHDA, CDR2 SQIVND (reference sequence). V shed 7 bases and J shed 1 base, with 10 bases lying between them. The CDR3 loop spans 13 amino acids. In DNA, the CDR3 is TGTGCCAGTACCAAGACAGTTAACTATGGCTACACCTTC. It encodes CASTKTVNYGYTF.

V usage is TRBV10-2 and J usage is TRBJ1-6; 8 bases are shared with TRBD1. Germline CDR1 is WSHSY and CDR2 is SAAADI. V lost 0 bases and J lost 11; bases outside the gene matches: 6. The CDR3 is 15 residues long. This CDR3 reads CASSESGQGLTPLHF. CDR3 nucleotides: TGCGCCAGCAGTGAGTCAGGACAGGGTCTAACACCCCTCCACTTT.

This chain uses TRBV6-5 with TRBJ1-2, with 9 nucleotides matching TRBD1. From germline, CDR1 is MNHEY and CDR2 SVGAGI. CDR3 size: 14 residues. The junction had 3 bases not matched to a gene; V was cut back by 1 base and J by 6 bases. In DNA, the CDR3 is TGTGCCAGCAGTTACTGGAGACAGGGGGATGGCTACACCTTC. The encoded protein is CASSYWRQGDGYTF.

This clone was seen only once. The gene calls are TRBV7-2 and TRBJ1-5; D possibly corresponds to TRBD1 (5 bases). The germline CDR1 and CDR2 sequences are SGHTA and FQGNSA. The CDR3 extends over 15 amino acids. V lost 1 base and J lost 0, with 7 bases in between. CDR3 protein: CASSLEGDSNQPQHF. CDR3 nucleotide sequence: TGTGCCAGCAGCTTAGAAGGGGATAGCAATCAGCCCCAGCATTTT.

CDR3 residues: CASARSQGGYSNQPQHF. CDR3 coding DNA: TGTGCTAGTGCCCGGTCCCAGGGGGGTTATAGCAATCAGCCCCAGCATTTT. This chain links TRBV12-5 with TRBJ1-5, with 7 bases that match TRBD1. V was pared by 7 bases and J by 0 bases, with 12 bases of the junction left unmatched. The CDR3 totals 17 residues. Germline V CDR1 and CDR2: LGHNT, FRNRAP.

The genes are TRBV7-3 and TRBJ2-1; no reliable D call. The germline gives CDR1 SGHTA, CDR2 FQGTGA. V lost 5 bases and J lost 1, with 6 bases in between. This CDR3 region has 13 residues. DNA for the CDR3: TGTGCCAGCAGCAAGACATCCTACAATGAGCAGTTCTTC. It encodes CASSKTSYNEQFF. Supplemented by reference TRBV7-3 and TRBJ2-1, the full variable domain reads GAGVSQTPSNKVTEKGKYVELRCDPISGHTALYWYRQSLGQGPEFLIYFQGTGAADDSGLPNDRFFAVRPEGSVSTLKIQRTERGDSAVYLCASSKTSYNEQFFGPGTRLTVL.

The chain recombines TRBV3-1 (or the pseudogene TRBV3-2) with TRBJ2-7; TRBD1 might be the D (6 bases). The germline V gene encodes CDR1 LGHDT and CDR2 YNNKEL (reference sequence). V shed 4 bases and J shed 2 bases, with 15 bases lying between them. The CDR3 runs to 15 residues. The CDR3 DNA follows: TGTGCCAGCAGCCTTGCAGGGGTTGGCACCTACGAGCAGTACTTC. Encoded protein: CASSLAGVGTYEQYF.

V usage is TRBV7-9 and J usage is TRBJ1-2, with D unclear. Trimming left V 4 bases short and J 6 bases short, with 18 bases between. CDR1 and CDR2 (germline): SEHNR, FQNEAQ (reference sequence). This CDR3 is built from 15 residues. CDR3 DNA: TGTGCCAGCAGCTCCCCCTCGAGGGAGTTTCATGGCTACACCTTC. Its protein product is CASSSPSREFHGYTF.

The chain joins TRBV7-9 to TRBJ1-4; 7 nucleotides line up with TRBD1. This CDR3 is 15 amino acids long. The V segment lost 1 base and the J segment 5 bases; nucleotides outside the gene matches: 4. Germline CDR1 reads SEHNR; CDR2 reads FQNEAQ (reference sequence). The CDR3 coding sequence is TGTGCCAGCAGCTTAGGGGACAGCTGGAATGAAAAACTGTTTTTT. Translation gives CASSLGDSWNEKLFF.

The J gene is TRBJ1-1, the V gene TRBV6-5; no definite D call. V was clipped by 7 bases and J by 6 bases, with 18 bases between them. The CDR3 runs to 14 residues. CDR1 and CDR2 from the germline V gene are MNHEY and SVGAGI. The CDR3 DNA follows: TGTGCCAGCATGTTAAGACAAAAGATTTCTGAAGCTTTCTTT. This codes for CASMLRQKISEAFF.

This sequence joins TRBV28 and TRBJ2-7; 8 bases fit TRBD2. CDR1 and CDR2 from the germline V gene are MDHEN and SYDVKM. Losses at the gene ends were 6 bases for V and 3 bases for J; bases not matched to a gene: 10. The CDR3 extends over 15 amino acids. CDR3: CASRPTGRVIYEQYF. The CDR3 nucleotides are TGTGCCAGCAGACCCACCGGGAGGGTAATCTACGAGCAGTACTTC. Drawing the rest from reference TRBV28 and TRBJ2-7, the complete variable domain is DVKVTQSSRYLVKRTGEKVFLECVQDMDHENMFWYRQDPGLGLRLIYFSYDVKMKEKGDIPEGYSVSREKKERFSLILESASTNQTSMYLCASRPTGRVIYEQYFGPGTRLTVT.

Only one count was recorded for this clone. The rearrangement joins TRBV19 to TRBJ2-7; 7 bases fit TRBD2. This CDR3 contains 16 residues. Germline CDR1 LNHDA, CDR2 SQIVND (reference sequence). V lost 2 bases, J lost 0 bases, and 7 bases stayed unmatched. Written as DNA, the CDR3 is TGTGCCAGTAGTATAAGGGAGGGGTTGAGCTCCTACGAGCAGTACTTC. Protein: CASSIREGLSSYEQYF.